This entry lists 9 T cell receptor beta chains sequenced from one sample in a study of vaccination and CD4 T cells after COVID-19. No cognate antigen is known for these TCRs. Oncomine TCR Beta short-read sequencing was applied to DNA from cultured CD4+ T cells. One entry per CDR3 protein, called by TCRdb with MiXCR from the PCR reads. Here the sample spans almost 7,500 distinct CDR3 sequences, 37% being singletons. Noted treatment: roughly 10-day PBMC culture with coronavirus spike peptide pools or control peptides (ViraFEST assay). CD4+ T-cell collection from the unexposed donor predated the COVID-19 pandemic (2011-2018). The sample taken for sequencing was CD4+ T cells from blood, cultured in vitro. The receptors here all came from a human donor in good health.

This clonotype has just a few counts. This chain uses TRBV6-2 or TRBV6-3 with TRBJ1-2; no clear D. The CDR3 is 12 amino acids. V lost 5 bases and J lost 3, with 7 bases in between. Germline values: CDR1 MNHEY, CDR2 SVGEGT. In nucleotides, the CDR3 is TGTGCCAGCAGTAAGGACCACTATGGCTACACCTTC. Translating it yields CASSKDHYGYTF.

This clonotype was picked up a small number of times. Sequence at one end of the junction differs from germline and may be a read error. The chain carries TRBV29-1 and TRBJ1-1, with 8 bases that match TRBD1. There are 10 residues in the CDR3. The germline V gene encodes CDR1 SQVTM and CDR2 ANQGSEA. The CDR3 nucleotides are TGCAGCGTTGAGGACAGGGCGTCGATCTTT. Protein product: CSVEDRASIF.

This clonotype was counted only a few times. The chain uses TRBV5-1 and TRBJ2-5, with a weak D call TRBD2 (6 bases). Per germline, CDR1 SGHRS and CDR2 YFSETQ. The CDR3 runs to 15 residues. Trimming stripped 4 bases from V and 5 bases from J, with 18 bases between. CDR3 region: CASSPGSREVETQYF. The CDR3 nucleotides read TGCGCCAGCAGCCCGGGTAGCAGGGAGGTCGAGACCCAGTACTTC. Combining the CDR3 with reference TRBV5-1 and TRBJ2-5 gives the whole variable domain KAGVTQTPRYLIKTRGQQVTLSCSPISGHRSVSWYQQTPGQGLQFLFEYFSETQRNKGNFPGRFSGRQFSNSRSEMNVSTLELGDSALYLCASSPGSREVETQYFGPGTRLLVL.

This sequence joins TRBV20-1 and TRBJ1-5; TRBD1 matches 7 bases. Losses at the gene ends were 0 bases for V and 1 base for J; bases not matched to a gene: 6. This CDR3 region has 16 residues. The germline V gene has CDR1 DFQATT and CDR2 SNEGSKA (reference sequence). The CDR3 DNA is TGCAGTGCTAGAGATTCGACAGGGTGGAGCAATCAGCCCCAGCATTTT. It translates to CSARDSTGWSNQPQHF.

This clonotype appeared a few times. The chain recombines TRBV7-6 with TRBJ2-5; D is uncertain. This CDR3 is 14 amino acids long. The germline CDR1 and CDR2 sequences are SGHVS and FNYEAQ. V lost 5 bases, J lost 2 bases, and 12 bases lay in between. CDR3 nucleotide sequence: TGTGCCAGCAGCCCTTGGACGAAACAAGAGACCCAGTACTTC. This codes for CASSPWTKQETQYF.

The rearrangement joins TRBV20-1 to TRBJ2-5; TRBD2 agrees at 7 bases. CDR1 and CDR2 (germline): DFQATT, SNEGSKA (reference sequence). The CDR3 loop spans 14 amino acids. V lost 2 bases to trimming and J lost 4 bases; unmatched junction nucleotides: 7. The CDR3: CSARPGTNSETQYF. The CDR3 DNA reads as TGCAGTGCTAGACCCGGGACTAACTCAGAGACCCAGTACTTC.

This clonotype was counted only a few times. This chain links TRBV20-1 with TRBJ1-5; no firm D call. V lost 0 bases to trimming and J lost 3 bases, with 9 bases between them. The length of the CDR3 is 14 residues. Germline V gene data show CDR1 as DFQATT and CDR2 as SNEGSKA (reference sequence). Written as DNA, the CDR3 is TGCAGTGCTAGAGATCCAGAATCCAATCAGCCCCAGCATTTT. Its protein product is CSARDPESNQPQHF.

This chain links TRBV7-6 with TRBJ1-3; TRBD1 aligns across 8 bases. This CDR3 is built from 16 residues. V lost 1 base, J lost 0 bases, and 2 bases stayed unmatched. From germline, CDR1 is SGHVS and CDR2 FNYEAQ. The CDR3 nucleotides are TGTGCCAGCAGCTTAGGGACAGGGAGCTCTGGAAACACCATATATTTT. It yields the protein CASSLGTGSSGNTIYF.

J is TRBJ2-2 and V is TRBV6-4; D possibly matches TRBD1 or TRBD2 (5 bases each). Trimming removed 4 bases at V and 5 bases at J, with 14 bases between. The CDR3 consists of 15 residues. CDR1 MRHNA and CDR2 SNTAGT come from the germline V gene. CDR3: CASSVGTSGTGELFF. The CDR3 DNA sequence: TGTGCCAGCAGTGTGGGGACCTCGGGTACCGGGGAGCTGTTTTTT.